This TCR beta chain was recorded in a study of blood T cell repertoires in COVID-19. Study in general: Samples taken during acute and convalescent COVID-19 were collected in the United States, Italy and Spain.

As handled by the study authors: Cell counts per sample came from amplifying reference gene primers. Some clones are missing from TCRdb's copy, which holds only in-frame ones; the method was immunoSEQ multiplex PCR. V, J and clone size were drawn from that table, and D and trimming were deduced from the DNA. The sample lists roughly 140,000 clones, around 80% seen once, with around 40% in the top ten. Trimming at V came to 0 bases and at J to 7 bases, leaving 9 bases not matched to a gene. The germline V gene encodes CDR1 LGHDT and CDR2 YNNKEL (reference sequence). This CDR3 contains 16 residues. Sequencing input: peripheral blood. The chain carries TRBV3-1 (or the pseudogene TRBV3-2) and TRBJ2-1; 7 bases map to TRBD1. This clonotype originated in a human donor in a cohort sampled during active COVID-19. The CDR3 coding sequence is TGTGCCAGCAGCCAAGATCCGACAGGGAAGGGAAATGAGCAGTTCTTC. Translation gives CASSQDPTGKGNEQFF.